Listed here are 11 T cell receptor beta chains from one sample, sequenced in a study of blood T cell repertoires in COVID-19. Method: immunoSEQ multiplex PCR; TCRdb's copy keeps in-frame clones and lacks some. The sample contains about 250,000 clones, 75% to 90% of which appear only once. Sequencing was performed on PBMCs or T cells enriched from blood (not recorded which). Receptors originate from a woman aged 25 to 45 with acute COVID-19.

The rearrangement links TRBV5-1 to TRBJ2-1; D may be TRBD1 (5 bases). CDR1 SGHRS and CDR2 YFSETQ come from the germline V gene. Trimming took off 2 bases at V and 5 bases at J, with 14 bases between the two ends. The CDR3 has 15 residues. CDR3 nucleotides: TGCGCCAGCAGCTTCCGAACGACAGCGAACAATGAGCAGTTCTTC. Amino acid sequence: CASSFRTTANNEQFF.

V usage is TRBV6-5 and J usage is TRBJ2-1; 7 bases match TRBD2. Unmatched junction bases numbered 7, after V lost 6 bases and J lost 5 bases. Germline V gene lookup returns CDR1 MNHEY and CDR2 SVGAGI. CDR3 length equals 14 residues. CDR3 nucleotide sequence: TGTGCCAGCAGGATCTTCGGGGGGAACAATGAGCAGTTCTTC. It is translated as CASRIFGGNNEQFF.

The chain employs TRBV28 and TRBJ2-7; maybe TRBD2 (5 bases). Germline V CDR1 and CDR2: MDHEN, SYDVKM. CDR3 length: 15 amino acids. V dropped 8 bases and J dropped 2 bases, with 19 bases sitting between them. The CDR3 here is CASGNSGLRTYEQYF. CDR3 nucleotides: TGTGCCAGCGGTAACTCCGGACTGCGAACCTACGAGCAGTACTTC.

This clone was seen only once. The chain combines TRBV7-3 with TRBJ2-7; maybe TRBD2 (8 bases). V lost 5 bases and J 6 bases, leaving 17 bases between the germline ends. Germline values: CDR1 SGHTA, CDR2 FQGTGA. The CDR3 sequence is 14 residues long. The CDR3 region is CASSRREGAAEQYF. CDR3 nucleotide sequence: TGTGCCAGCAGCCGCCGGGAGGGGGCGGCCGAGCAGTACTTC. The whole variable domain, filled in from reference TRBV7-3 and TRBJ2-7, reads GAGVSQTPSNKVTEKGKYVELRCDPISGHTALYWYRQSLGQGPEFLIYFQGTGAADDSGLPNDRFFAVRPEGSVSTLKIQRTERGDSAVYLCASSRREGAAEQYFGPGTRLTVT.

The V gene is TRBV7-3, the J gene TRBJ2-2; D gene uncertain. This CDR3 has 13 residues. CDR1 SGHTA and CDR2 FQGTGA come from the germline V gene. Trimming shortened V by 5 bases and J by 3 bases, and 7 bases separated the two germline ends. The CDR3 DNA is TGTGCCAGCAGCCCCCCAGACACCGGGGAGCTGTTTTTT. This encodes CASSPPDTGELFF.

The J gene is TRBJ2-1, the V gene TRBV11-1, with TRBD2 matching 9 bases. V lost 5 bases, J lost 7 bases, and 9 bases stayed unmatched. Germline V gene sequence: CDR1 SGHAT, CDR2 FQDESV (reference sequence). CDR3 length: 15 residues. DNA for the CDR3: TGTGCCAGCAGCAGGGGGCGGGAGGGCAAAAATGAGCAGTTCTTC. This gives the protein CASSRGREGKNEQFF.

CDR3 nucleotides: TGTGCCAGCAGCTTGACTAGAACAACTAATGAAAAACTGTTTTTT. It codes for CASSLTRTTNEKLFF. The gene calls are TRBV7-9 and TRBJ1-4; D gene uncertain. Germline CDR1 SEHNR, CDR2 FQNEAQ (reference sequence). This CDR3 spans 15 amino acids. The V gene lost 3 bases and the J gene lost 0 bases, with 8 bases spanning the gap.

The chain has TRBV5-6 and TRBJ1-2; 9 bases fit TRBD1. CDR3 length equals 15 residues. With V trimmed by 3 bases and J by 7 bases, 10 bases remained unmatched. Germline V gene sequence: CDR1 SGHDT, CDR2 YYEEEE. This CDR3 is CASSSEDRGFAGYTF. CDR3 sequence (DNA): TGTGCCAGCAGCTCCGAGGACAGGGGATTTGCTGGCTACACCTTC.

This clone ranks as medium-sized. V is TRBV7-2 and J is TRBJ1-5; no firm D call. The CDR3 contains 13 residues. Between the trimmed V and J ends, which lost 1 base and 7 bases, there was a span of 8 bases. The germline gives CDR1 SGHTA, CDR2 FQGNSA. DNA for the CDR3: TGTGCCAGCAGCTTAGTGCCGGGGCAGCCCCAGCATTTT. Protein: CASSLVPGQPQHF.

The gene calls are TRBV14 and TRBJ2-1, with 9 bases aligning to TRBD2. The CDR3 has 17 amino acids. From germline, CDR1 is SGHDN and CDR2 FVKESK. J gave up 4 bases and V 0 bases, and 7 bases lay outside the gene matches. CDR3 DNA sequence: TGTGCCAGCAGCCAAGAGTCAGGGACTAGCAGGTACAATGAGCAGTTCTTC. It encodes CASSQESGTSRYNEQFF. The entire variable domain, with the rest obtained from reference TRBV14 and TRBJ2-1, is as follows: EAGVTQFPSHSVIEKGQTVTLRCDPISGHDNLYWYRRVMGKEIKFLLHFVKESKQDESGMPNNRFLAERTGGTYSTLKVQPAELEDSGVYFCASSQESGTSRYNEQFFGPGTRLTVL.

Only a few counts were recorded for this clone. The CDR3 DNA reads as TGTGCCAGCAGCTTAGGGCAGGGGGGCGAAAAACTGTTTTTT. This codes for CASSLGQGGEKLFF. This chain uses TRBV7-8 with TRBJ1-4; TRBD1 matches at 7 bases. V trimming: 1 base; J trimming: 8 bases; junction bases outside the gene matches: 4. Germline V gives CDR1 SGHVS, CDR2 FQNEAQ. The CDR3 totals 14 residues.